The 26 T cell receptor beta chains in this list originate from one sample, sequenced in a study of T cells after yellow fever vaccination. One entry per CDR3 protein results from TCRdb running MiXCR on the 5' RACE reads. The sample lists about 300,000 distinct CDR3 sequences; approximately 8% were seen once. Sample: CD4+ T cells sorted from PBMCs, taken 5 days after the yellow fever booster vaccination. The source of these receptors is a man younger than 35 who received the YFV17D yellow fever vaccine.

The sample holds a few counts of this clonotype. The chain uses TRBV6-5 and TRBJ2-1; TRBD1 is a possible D gene (6 bases). Per germline, CDR1 MNHEY and CDR2 SVGAGI. The CDR3 totals 14 residues. The ends were cut back, 5 bases at V and 1 base at J, with 9 bases in the middle. Here the CDR3 DNA reads TGTGCCAGCAGTAAGAGGGGGTCCTACAATGAGCAGTTCTTC. Translated: CASSKRGSYNEQFF.

The chain joins TRBV7-2 to TRBJ1-6; D not certain. Trimming removed 3 bases from V and 5 bases from J, with 2 bases in between. The CDR3 length is 12 residues. The germline CDR1 and CDR2 sequences are SGHTA and FQGNSA. This CDR3 is CASSFNNSPLHF. The DNA of the CDR3 is TGTGCCAGCAGCTTTAATAATTCACCCCTCCACTTT.

This clonotype has a handful of counts. The V gene is TRBV7-9, the J gene TRBJ1-1, with D possibly being TRBD1 (5 bases). Trimming removed 5 bases from V and 0 bases from J, with 19 bases in between. Per the germline V gene, CDR1 is SEHNR and CDR2 is FQNEAQ (reference sequence). CDR3 length: 17 residues. The CDR3 nucleotides read TGTGCCAGCAGCGAGGGGATTCGGCGGGGACTGAACACTGAAGCTTTCTTT. Amino acids: CASSEGIRRGLNTEAFF.

This clonotype was seen only a few times. The chain employs TRBV2 and TRBJ1-6, with 9 bases lining up with TRBD1. This CDR3 has 15 amino acids. V trimming: 6 bases; J trimming: 14 bases; junction bases outside the gene matches: 14. CDR1 SNHLY and CDR2 FYNNEI come from the germline V gene. CDR3 DNA: TGTGCCAGCAGCCTAATGGACAGGGGCCCAAGGGCCCTCCACTTT. Its protein is CASSLMDRGPRALHF.

The rearrangement joins TRBV29-1 to TRBJ2-1; 7 bases fit TRBD1. CDR1 is SQVTM and CDR2 is ANQGSEA in the germline V gene. The CDR3 is 16 amino acids. Losses at the gene ends were 1 base for V and 3 bases for J; bases not matched to a gene: 9. CDR3 nucleotides: TGCAGCGTTGAAGGTTTCGAGGGGGCTCACTACAATGAGCAGTTCTTC. Its translation is CSVEGFEGAHYNEQFF.

This clonotype turned up a few times. The chain uses TRBV5-5 and TRBJ2-1; no reliable D call. In germline, CDR1 is SGHKS, CDR2 YYEKEE (reference sequence). V was cut by 1 base and J by 0 bases, with 5 bases left in between. The CDR3 loop spans 14 amino acids. The CDR3 bases are TGTGCCAGCAGCTTGTGGGGCTCCTACAATGAGCAGTTCTTC. Amino acids: CASSLWGSYNEQFF.

This clonotype appeared a few times. The chain carries TRBV20-1 and TRBJ2-2; 7 bases line up with TRBD1. Per the germline V gene, CDR1 is DFQATT and CDR2 is SNEGSKA (reference sequence). V dropped 7 bases and J dropped 1; count of bases not matched to a gene: 3. The CDR3 is 13 amino acids. CDR3 in amino acids: CSVRQGNTGELFF. CDR3 nucleotides: TGCAGTGTTCGACAGGGGAACACCGGGGAGCTGTTTTTT.

This clonotype was picked up many times. The chain has TRBV7-2 and TRBJ1-4; possible D gene TRBD1, 5 bases. Trimming removed 5 bases at V and 3 bases at J, with 16 bases between. The CDR3 is 16 residues long. CDR1 is SGHTA and CDR2 is FQGNSA in the germline V gene. Here the CDR3 DNA reads TGTGCCAGCAGCCCCCCCGGGGCCGAAGCTAATGAAAAACTGTTTTTT. Protein sequence: CASSPPGAEANEKLFF.

CDR3 in amino acids: CASRQGFESPLHF. Here the CDR3 DNA reads TGTGCCAGCAGGCAGGGATTTGAGTCACCCCTCCACTTT. The chain is built from TRBV12-3 or TRBV12-4 and TRBJ1-6; D possibly corresponds to TRBD1 (5 bases). The CDR3 has 13 residues. The V end was cut by 6 bases, the J end by 10 bases, with 13 bases between.

This clonotype was picked up a small number of times. This sequence joins TRBV7-2 and TRBJ2-3; TRBD2 agrees at 7 bases. Unmatched junction bases numbered 6, after V lost 5 bases and J lost 1 base. The germline V gene has CDR1 SGHTA and CDR2 FQGNSA. This CDR3 region has 15 residues. CDR3 sequence reads: CASSPTSARTDTQYF. CDR3 bases: TGTGCCAGCAGCCCAACTAGCGCCCGCACAGATACGCAGTATTTT.

V is TRBV6-1 and J is TRBJ1-2; D gene ambiguous. CDR3 length: 13 residues. With 3 bases removed from V and 4 bases from J, the gap between germline ends came to 9 bases. Germline V gene sequence: CDR1 MNHNS, CDR2 SASEGT. CDR3 amino acids: CASSETNLYGYTF. The CDR3 nucleotides read TGTGCCAGCAGTGAGACAAATCTCTATGGCTACACCTTC.

This clonotype appeared a few times. The chain couples TRBV27 to TRBJ2-5; 11 nucleotides align to TRBD2. J was trimmed by 5 bases and V by 3 bases; bases with no gene match: 5. The germline CDR1 and CDR2 sequences are MNHEY and SMNVEV (reference sequence). The CDR3 length is 15 residues. The DNA for the CDR3 is TGTGCCAGCAGTTTTACTAGCGGGGGAGTTGAGACCCAGTACTTC. Translation: CASSFTSGGVETQYF.

This chain links TRBV5-1 with TRBJ2-3, with 7 positions matching TRBD2. This CDR3 has 16 residues. Unmatched junction bases numbered 4, after V lost 0 bases and J lost 0 bases. The V gene's germline CDR1 is SGHRS and CDR2 YFSETQ. DNA for the CDR3: TGCGCCAGCAGCTTGGTGAGCGGGACGAGCACAGATACGCAGTATTTT. Translation: CASSLVSGTSTDTQYF.

This clonotype was counted many times. The CDR3 nucleotides are TGCAGTGCAGTGGCGGGGGGAGCCAAAAACATTCAGTACTTC. Translation gives CSAVAGGAKNIQYF. This sequence joins TRBV20-1 and TRBJ2-4, with TRBD2 matching over 8 bases. CDR1 and CDR2 (germline): DFQATT, SNEGSKA (reference sequence). V was clipped by 6 bases and J by 0 bases; unmatched bases: 4. The CDR3 is 14 amino acids.

This clonotype appeared many times. One end of the junction is discordant with germline, which a read error may explain. This rearrangement joins TRBV12-3 or TRBV12-4 to TRBJ1-3; D is uncertain. The CDR3 extends over 13 amino acids. The CDR3 coding sequence is TGTGCCAGCAGCTTAGCAGCAGCGGCCACCATATATTTT. Its protein product is CASSLAAAATIYF.

The chain links TRBV29-1 to TRBJ2-5; 9 bases agree with TRBD1. CDR1 and CDR2 (germline): SQVTM, ANQGSEA. The V segment lost 2 bases and the J segment 4 bases; nucleotides outside the gene matches: 5. This CDR3 is 14 amino acids long. CDR3 amino acids: CSVETGGIGETQYF. In DNA, the CDR3 is TGCAGCGTTGAAACAGGGGGCATAGGAGAGACCCAGTACTTC.

This clonotype has a count of ten or more. The CDR3 coding sequence is TGCGCCAGCAGCCAAGATCTGCTAGCGGGGGGGGTAAGCTCCTACAATGAGCAGTTCTTC. As protein: CASSQDLLAGGVSSYNEQFF. The chain couples TRBV4-1 to TRBJ2-1; 12 positions agree with TRBD2. The CDR3 consists of 20 residues. J gave up 0 bases and V 0 bases, and 9 bases lay outside the gene matches. CDR1 MGHRA and CDR2 YSYEKL come from the germline V gene.

CDR3 nucleotides: TGTGCCAGCACAAGGGGTTATAACTATGGCTACACCTTC. It encodes CASTRGYNYGYTF. V usage is TRBV28 and J usage is TRBJ1-2; perhaps TRBD1 as D (5 bases). The CDR3 spans 13 residues. The germline CDR1 and CDR2 sequences are MDHEN and SYDVKM. V lost 7 bases, J lost 1 base, and 10 bases lay in between.

The chain is built from TRBV28 and TRBJ1-4, with 9 nucleotides matching TRBD1. J lost 7 bases, V lost 6 bases, and 6 bases had no gene match. The CDR3 extends over 14 amino acids. Germline-derived CDR1 and CDR2 are MDHEN and SYDVKM. As DNA, the CDR3 is TGTGCCAGCAGGTTCGGACAGGGGCGTGAAAAACTGTTTTTT. Translation: CASRFGQGREKLFF.

The gene calls are TRBV19 and TRBJ1-1; D unclear. Germline V gene data show CDR1 as LNHDA and CDR2 as SQIVND (reference sequence). This CDR3 has 14 amino acids. V was clipped by 3 bases and J by 3 bases, with 11 bases between them. Here the CDR3 DNA reads TGTGCCAGTAGTATTTGGCCACCGGACACTGAAGCTTTCTTT. It yields the protein CASSIWPPDTEAFF.

This clonotype was recorded a few times. The V and J genes are TRBV4-1 and TRBJ2-5, with 10 bases identical to TRBD2. The CDR3 is 17 residues long. Losses at the gene ends were 2 bases for V and 7 bases for J; bases not matched to a gene: 13. Germline loops: CDR1 MGHRA, CDR2 YSYEKL. This CDR3 reads CASSQPRSGGAERTQYF. The CDR3 DNA follows: TGCGCCAGCAGCCAACCACGGAGCGGGGGGGCCGAGCGGACCCAGTACTTC.

This clonotype showed up just a few times. The chain carries TRBV28 and TRBJ2-7, with D perhaps TRBD2 (5 bases). The CDR3 is 16 amino acids. Germline CDR1 MDHEN, CDR2 SYDVKM. Trimming left V 6 bases short and J 2 bases short, with 20 bases between. The CDR3 region is CASSPPVSDGAYEQYV. CDR3 in DNA: TGTGCCAGCAGCCCCCCGGTGAGCGACGGGGCCTACGAGCAGTACGTC.

V is TRBV7-9 and J is TRBJ1-2; 10 bases align to TRBD1. This CDR3 spans 16 amino acids. The trim removed 5 bases at V and 4 bases at J, leaving 10 bases unmatched. CDR1 SEHNR and CDR2 FQNEAQ come from the germline V gene (reference sequence). CDR3 sequence (DNA): TGTGCCAGCAGCCTCGCCGGGACAGGGGTCCTCTATGGCTACACCTTC. This gives the protein CASSLAGTGVLYGYTF.

This clonotype was observed a few times. The chain carries TRBV12-3 or TRBV12-4 and TRBJ2-3, with D perhaps matching TRBD1 (5 bases). V was clipped by 4 bases and J by 2 bases, with 13 bases between them. The length of the CDR3 is 15 residues. CDR3 nucleotide sequence: TGTGCCAGCAGTTATCAGGGCTTAAACACAGATACGCAGTATTTT. This codes for CASSYQGLNTDTQYF.

The V gene is TRBV3-1, the J gene TRBJ1-2; no firm D call. The germline CDR1 and CDR2 sequences are LGHDT and YNNKEL (reference sequence). Trimming pared 1 base from V and 1 base from J, leaving 10 bases between. The CDR3 runs to 15 residues. Here the CDR3 DNA reads TGTGCCAGCAGCCAAGTGGCAGACGTTAACTATGGCTACACCTTC. It is translated as CASSQVADVNYGYTF.

V usage is TRBV18 and J usage is TRBJ2-2; tentative D call: TRBD2 (6 bases). The germline V gene encodes CDR1 KGHSH and CDR2 LQKENI. Between the trimmed V and J ends, which lost 4 bases and 4 bases, there was a span of 16 bases. The CDR3 loop spans 16 amino acids. This CDR3 is CASSRILRGSTGELFF. CDR3 sequence (DNA): TGTGCCAGCTCACGTATCCTACGGGGGAGCACCGGGGAGCTGTTTTTT.